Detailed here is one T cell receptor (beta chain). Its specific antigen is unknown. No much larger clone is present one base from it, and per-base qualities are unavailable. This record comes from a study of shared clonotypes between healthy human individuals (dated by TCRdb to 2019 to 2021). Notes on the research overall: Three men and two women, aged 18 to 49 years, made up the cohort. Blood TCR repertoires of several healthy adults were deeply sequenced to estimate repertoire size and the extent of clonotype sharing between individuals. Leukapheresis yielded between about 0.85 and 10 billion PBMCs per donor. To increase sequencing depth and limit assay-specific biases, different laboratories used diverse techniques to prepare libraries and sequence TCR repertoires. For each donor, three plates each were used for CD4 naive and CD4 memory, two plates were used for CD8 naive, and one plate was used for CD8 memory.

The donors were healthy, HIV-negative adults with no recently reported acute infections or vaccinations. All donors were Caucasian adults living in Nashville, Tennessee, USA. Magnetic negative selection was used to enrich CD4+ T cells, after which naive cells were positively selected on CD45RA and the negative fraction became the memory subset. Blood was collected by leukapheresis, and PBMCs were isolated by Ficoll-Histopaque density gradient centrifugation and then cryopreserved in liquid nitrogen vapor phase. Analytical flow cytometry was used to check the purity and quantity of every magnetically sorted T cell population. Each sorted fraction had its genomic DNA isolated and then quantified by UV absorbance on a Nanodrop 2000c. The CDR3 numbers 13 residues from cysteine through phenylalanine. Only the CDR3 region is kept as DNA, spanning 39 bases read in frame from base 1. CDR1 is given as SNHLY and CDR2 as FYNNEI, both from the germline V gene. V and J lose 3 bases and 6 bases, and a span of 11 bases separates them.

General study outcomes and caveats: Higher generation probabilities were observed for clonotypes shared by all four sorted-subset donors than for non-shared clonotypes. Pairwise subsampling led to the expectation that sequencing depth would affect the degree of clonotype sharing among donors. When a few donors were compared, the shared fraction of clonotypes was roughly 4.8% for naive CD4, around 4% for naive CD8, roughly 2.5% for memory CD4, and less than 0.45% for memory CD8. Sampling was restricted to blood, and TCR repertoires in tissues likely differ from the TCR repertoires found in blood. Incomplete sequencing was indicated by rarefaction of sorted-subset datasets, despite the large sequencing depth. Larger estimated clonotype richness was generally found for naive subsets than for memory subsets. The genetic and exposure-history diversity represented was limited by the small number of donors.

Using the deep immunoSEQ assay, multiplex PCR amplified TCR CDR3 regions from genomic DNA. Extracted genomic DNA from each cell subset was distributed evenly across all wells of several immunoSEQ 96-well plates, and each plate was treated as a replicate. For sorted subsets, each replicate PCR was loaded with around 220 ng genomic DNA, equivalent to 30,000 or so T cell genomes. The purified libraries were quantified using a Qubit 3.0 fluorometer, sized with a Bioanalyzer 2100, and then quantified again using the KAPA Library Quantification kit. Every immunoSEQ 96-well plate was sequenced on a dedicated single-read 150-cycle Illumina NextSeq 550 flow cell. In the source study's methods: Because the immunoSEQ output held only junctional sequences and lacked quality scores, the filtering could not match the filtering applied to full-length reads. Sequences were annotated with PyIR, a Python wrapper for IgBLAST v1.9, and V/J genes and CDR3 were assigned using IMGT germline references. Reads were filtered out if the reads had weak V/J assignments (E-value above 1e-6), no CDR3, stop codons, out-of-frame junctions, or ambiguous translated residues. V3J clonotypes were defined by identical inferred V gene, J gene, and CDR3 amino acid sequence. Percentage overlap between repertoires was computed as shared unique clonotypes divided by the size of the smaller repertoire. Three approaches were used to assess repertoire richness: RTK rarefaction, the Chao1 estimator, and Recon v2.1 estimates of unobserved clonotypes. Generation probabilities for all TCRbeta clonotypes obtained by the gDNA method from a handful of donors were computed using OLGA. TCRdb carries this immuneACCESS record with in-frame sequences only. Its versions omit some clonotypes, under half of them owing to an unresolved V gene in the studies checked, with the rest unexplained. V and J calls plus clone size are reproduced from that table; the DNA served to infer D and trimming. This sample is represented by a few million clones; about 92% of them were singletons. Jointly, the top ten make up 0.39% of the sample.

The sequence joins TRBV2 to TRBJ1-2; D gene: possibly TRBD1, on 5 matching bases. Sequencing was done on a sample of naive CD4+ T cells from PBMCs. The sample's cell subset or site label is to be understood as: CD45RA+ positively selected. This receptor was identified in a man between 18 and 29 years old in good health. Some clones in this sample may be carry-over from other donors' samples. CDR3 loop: CASSDQGWNGYTF. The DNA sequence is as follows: TGTGCCAGCAGTGATCAGGGTTGGAATGGCTACACCTTC.